One T cell receptor beta chain is described in this entry. The specificity of this receptor is unknown. Relative to the germline gene, one junction end is altered; a read error may explain this. TCRbeta CDR3 regions were amplified from genomic DNA using the immunoSEQ Assay, a bias-controlled multiplex PCR. Under the source paper's analysis protocol: Nucleated cell counts per sample were estimated from amplification of reference gene primers within the assay. To quantify the absolute abundance of each unique TCRbeta CDR3 rearrangement, sequence reads were collapsed and filtered. For each sample, productive Simpson clonality was calculated as the square root of Simpson's diversity index across productive rearrangements. The source is immuneACCESS, and TCRdb retained only in-frame sequences with V and J called. Part of the clones is not carried over; for the studies checked, unresolved V genes explain less than half of this, and the remainder is unexplained. That table gives V, J and clone size, and the DNA gave D and trimming. This sample has 250,000 to 400,000 clones in its table, and 90% of those were observed once. The ten top clones hold roughly 2.9% of the sample.

One collaborating source in Seattle enrolled patients while the patients were actively infected and followed the patients over time throughout the course of disease. Each collaborating institution followed its own protocols to collect whole blood in K2EDTA tubes. Collaborator samples were shipped for TCRbeta analysis as frozen whole blood, isolated PBMCs, or DNA extracted from either sample type. This specimen belongs to a study of blood T cell repertoires in COVID-19 (dated by TCRdb to between 2020 and 2021). With respect to the entire study: Collaborator samples came from the United States, Italy and Spain and covered acute and convalescent phases of COVID-19. A de-identified subject ID, COVID-19 status, age in years and sex were almost always included in the sample metadata. Samples came from the ongoing ImmuneRACE study (first 160 participants) plus 1,254 subjects from 6 global collaborators. HLA class I and class II types, where available, came from metadata supplied by the sample provider rather than from assay-based typing. The prospective study material was composed of cDNA or gDNA derived from T cells, B-cell-depleted T cells, or PBMCs. The dataset comprised deeply sampled blood TCRbeta repertoires from subjects exposed to, actively infected with, or recovered from COVID-19. The repertoires were released in a freely available public database meant as a resource for research on the immune response to SARS-CoV-2.

The study at large found these results: How much clinical and demographic metadata was included differed by source and by participant, and the metadata was provided uncurated.

The CDR3 spans 13 residues, from the cysteine through the phenylalanine. Only the CDR3 part of the read is kept: 39 bases, read in frame from the first base. From a lookup of the germline V gene, CDR1 and CDR2 are KGHSH and LQKENI. The TCR sequence derives from a young woman with COVID-19, enrolled during active disease. Sequences were obtained from peripheral blood. Recombination joined TRBV18 with TRBJ1-2, with TRBD1 matching 10 junction bases. The sequenced DNA is TGTGCCAGCTCACAAACCGGGACAGGGGACCTCTCCTTC. Translated, this gives CASSQTGTGDLSF.